These 10 T cell receptor beta chains share one sample of origin, sequenced in a study of neurological immune-mediated disorders. TCRdb analysed the 5' RACE reads with MiXCR anew, one entry per CDR3 protein. The sample records under 60,000 distinct CDR3 sequences, 16% being singletons. Sequencing was performed on PBMCs. Every receptor here comes from a man between 60 and 75 years old in good health.

There are many counts of this clonotype. The chain links TRBV7-2 to TRBJ1-2; D call uncertain. CDR3 length equals 12 residues. Deletions cut 1 base from V and 10 bases from J, with 10 bases between. Germline CDR1 reads SGHTA; CDR2 reads FQGNSA. The CDR3 region is CASSLGPSYYTF. The CDR3 DNA reads as TGTGCCAGCAGCTTAGGACCCAGTTACTACACCTTC. Supplemented by reference TRBV7-2 and TRBJ1-2, the full variable domain reads GAGVSQSPSNKVTEKGKDVELRCDPISGHTALYWYRQSLGQGLEFLIYFQGNSAPDKSGLPSDRFSAERTGGSVSTLTIQRTQQEDSAVYLCASSLGPSYYTFGSGTRLTVV.

This clonotype has ten or more counts. Compared with germline, one end of the junction differs, possibly owing to a read error. This rearrangement joins TRBV12-3 or TRBV12-4 to TRBJ1-5, with a possible D match to TRBD1 (6 bases). CDR3 length: 15 amino acids. The CDR3 bases are TGTGCCAGCACTTTAGAGGGGGACTCCAATCAGCCCCAGCATTTT. Its protein is CASTLEGDSNQPQHF.

This clonotype occurred many times. The genes are TRBV20-1 and TRBJ1-2; TRBD1 agrees at 8 bases. The germline CDR1 and CDR2 sequences are DFQATT and SNEGSKA (reference sequence). V dropped 6 bases and J dropped 8; count of bases not matched to a gene: 5. This CDR3 is built from 11 residues. The CDR3 DNA sequence: TGCAGTGCAACCAGGGGGCGAGGCTACACCTTC. Its translation: CSATRGRGYTF.

In the case of this clonotype: A read error may be the cause here, since a much bigger clone is one base away. The rearrangement uses TRBV12-3 or TRBV12-4 and TRBJ1-1; a weak D match, TRBD1 (6 bases). The V and J ends lost 7 bases and 1 base respectively, with 19 bases between them. The CDR3 runs 16 residues. In DNA form, the CDR3 reads TGTGCCAGCACCGAGACGGGGGCCTCCCGGAACACTGAAGCTTTCTTT. Its protein is CASTETGASRNTEAFF.

This clonotype was observed at least ten times. The V call is TRBV6-1, the J call TRBJ2-4, with D tentatively TRBD1 (5 bases). This CDR3 spans 16 amino acids. V shed 7 bases and J shed 1 base, with 17 bases lying between them. CDR1 and CDR2 from the germline V gene are MNHNS and SASEGT. The CDR3 protein is CASTLAPGLAKNIQYF. DNA of the CDR3: TGTGCCAGCACTCTTGCTCCAGGGCTGGCCAAAAACATTCAGTACTTC.

About this clonotype: With a much larger clone just one base away, this may be a read error. This chain connects TRBV20-1 to TRBJ2-1, with 7 bases aligning to TRBD1. Trimming took 6 bases from V and 12 from J; bases not matched to a gene: 11. Germline loops: CDR1 DFQATT, CDR2 SNEGSKA (reference sequence). The CDR3 covers 12 residues. The CDR3 region is CSAPDQGDGQFF. The CDR3, as DNA: TGCAGTGCCCCGGACCAGGGGGATGGGCAGTTCTTC.

This clonotype has at least ten counts. The chain has TRBV18 and TRBJ1-5, with 9 bases that match TRBD1. The V gene end was trimmed by 3 bases and the J gene end by 6 bases; junction bases not matched to a gene: 9. The CDR3 spans 16 residues. The germline gives CDR1 KGHSH, CDR2 LQKENI. CDR3 sequence (DNA): TGTGCCAGCTCACCCTTCGGACAGGGGAACGGTCAGCCCCAGCATTTT. This gives the protein CASSPFGQGNGQPQHF.

This clonotype showed up many times. The chain links TRBV7-9 to TRBJ2-7, with 15 bases that match TRBD2. Germline CDR1 and CDR2: SEHNR and FQNEAQ (reference sequence). With 2 bases clipped from V and 6 bases from J, the junction kept 8 bases outside the gene matches. The CDR3 totals 17 residues. In DNA, the CDR3 is TGTGCCAGCAGCTTAACCCCGGGACTAGCGGGAGGTCTCGAGCAGTACTTC. Translation: CASSLTPGLAGGLEQYF.

This clonotype was seen at least ten times. This chain uses TRBV29-1 with TRBJ2-5, with D possibly TRBD2 on 7 matching bases. CDR1 and CDR2 from the germline V gene are SQVTM and ANQGSEA. The CDR3 length is 11 residues. Trimming removed 6 bases at V and 9 bases at J, with 14 bases between. The CDR3 protein is CSVGGAPAQYF. DNA for the CDR3: TGCAGCGTGGGGGGGGCCCCAGCCCAGTACTTC.

This clonotype has ten or more counts. This chain links TRBV29-1 with TRBJ2-5, with D possibly matching TRBD2 (7 bases). The CDR3 covers 13 residues. The germline gives CDR1 SQVTM, CDR2 ANQGSEA. V gave up 7 bases and J gave up 5 bases, with 17 bases separating them. CDR3 sequence reads: CSAKGGGVETQYF. As DNA, the CDR3 is TGCAGCGCAAAAGGCGGGGGCGTTGAGACCCAGTACTTC.